This TCR beta chain is from a study of tumor-infiltrating lymphocytes in primary liver carcinoma. Study context: Male and female patients aged 30 to 69 years made up the cohort.

Concerning this clonotype: The antigen is not known.

With roughly 0.5 ug total RNA as template and a constant-region primer, TCR beta cDNA was made. ARM-PCR was slightly modified, and three nested multiplex PCR rounds with it gave rise to the TCR beta libraries. The two initial PCR rounds, nine to eleven cycles each, used TRBV1-TRBV30 forward and C-beta reverse primers. TCRdb ran MiXCR on the multiplex PCR reads and lists one entry per CDR3 protein. The sample has about 35,000 distinct CDR3 sequences; nearly 75% are singletons. Study-wide points: Among the pair types, tumor region pairs showed more overlap than tumor-adjacent and tumor-blood pairs.

V gave up 6 bases and J gave up 15 bases, with 30 bases separating them. Germline CDR1 SGHDN, CDR2 FVKESK. The CDR3 is 16 amino acids. The study co-extracted DNA and RNA from around 18-30 mg of unsorted bulk tissue. All of the tumor samples contained over 90% viable tumor cells. This TCR was recovered from a man aged 35 to 55 with primary liver carcinoma and hepatitis B virus infection. The genes are TRBV14 and TRBJ2-1; D may be TRBD2 (6 bases). The sequencing input was liver tumor tissue from sampling region 4. Subset indicated: tumor region T4, right-lateral pole. The CDR3 nucleotides are TGTGCCAGCAGTTCCGTGGCGGGATGGGTAAACAATGGGCGGTTCTTC. Translating gives CASSSVAGWVNNGRFF.